This T cell receptor (beta chain) appears in the sequencing data of a study of T cell repertoires in cytomegalovirus infection. Whole-study context: It was the public TCR beta signatures that indicated both CMV infection and matching HLA type.

Regarding the study as a whole: Pooled public TCR beta family frequency picked out CMV carriers with the relevant HLA.

V was shortened by 8 bases and J by 1 base, with 9 bases between the two germline ends. The CDR3 has 13 amino acids. The germline V gene encodes CDR1 SNHLY and CDR2 FYNNEI. Via MiXCR, TCRdb re-called the reads, giving one row per CDR3 protein. Counted here are fewer than 650,000 distinct CDR3 sequences, roughly 43% occurring once; the ten biggest clones make up roughly 50%. A note on this clonotype: The antigen is undetermined.

This sequence was found in a human donor in good health (CMV status not recorded). Some clones in this sample may be carry-over from other donors' samples. The chain couples TRBV2 to TRBJ1-5; no clear D gene. The material sequenced was cultured PBMCs, taken from culture after CMV antigen stimulation. The CDR3 sequence: CASAGVSNQPQHF. The CDR3 DNA reads TGTGCCAGCGCCGGGGTGAGCAATCAGCCCCAGCATTTT.